Each of the 13 T cell receptor beta chains below was sequenced from the same sample in a study of control samples from healthy donors and cancer patients. Using immunoSEQ multiplex PCR, the repertoire was profiled, and TCRdb retains in-frame clones only, with some absent. The sample has about 34,000 clones, approximately 86% seen once; the top ten hold about 1.6%. The sequenced sample was PBMCs. The origin of the receptors is a woman aged 40 to 50 with lung cancer.

The V gene is TRBV5-1, the J gene TRBJ2-1; possible D gene TRBD2, 7 bases. Trimming cost V 7 bases and J 1 base, with 21 bases left between them. The V gene's germline CDR1 is SGHRS and CDR2 YFSETQ. CDR3 length equals 17 residues. CDR3 loop: CASALRGAGGSYNEQFF. The DNA for the CDR3 is TGCGCCAGCGCGCTCCGGGGGGCCGGAGGGTCCTACAATGAGCAGTTCTTC.

This chain uses TRBV6-2 or TRBV6-3 with TRBJ1-1; D remains ambiguous. V lost 2 bases, J lost 7 bases, and 20 bases lay in between. Germline-derived CDR1 and CDR2 are MNHEY and SVGEGT. The CDR3 sequence is 16 residues long. The CDR3 protein is CASSYNPSTIFHEAFF. Written as DNA, the CDR3 is TGTGCCAGCAGTTACAATCCCAGCACCATTTTTCATGAAGCTTTCTTT.

Comments on this clone: Mismatch with germline at one junction end may stem from a read error. V gene TRBV6-5 combines with J gene TRBJ1-4, with D possibly TRBD1 on 6 matching bases. The CDR3 covers 14 residues. The germline V gene encodes CDR1 MNHEY and CDR2 SVGAGI. The CDR3 loop reads CACCQGPANEKLFF. As DNA, the CDR3 is TGCGCCTGCTGCCAGGGGCCAGCTAATGAAAAACTGTTTTTT.

The CDR3 region is CASSIGTGFSGNTIYF. DNA of the CDR3: TGTGCCAGCAGCATAGGGACAGGGTTCTCTGGAAACACCATATATTTT. This chain uses TRBV5-4 with TRBJ1-3; TRBD1 agrees at 9 bases. Unmatched junction bases numbered 5, after V lost 4 bases and J lost 0 bases. The CDR3 contains 16 residues. The V gene's germline CDR1 is SGHNT and CDR2 YYREEE (reference sequence). The full variable domain, rest sourced from reference TRBV5-4 and TRBJ1-3, is ETGVTQSPTHLIKTRGQQVTLRCSSQSGHNTVSWYQQALGQGPQFIFQYYREEENGRGNFPPRFSGLQFPNYSSELNVNALELDDSALYLCASSIGTGFSGNTIYFGEGSWLTVV.

V is TRBV5-1 and J is TRBJ2-3, with D uncertain. CDR1 is SGHRS and CDR2 is YFSETQ in the germline V gene. Trimming removed 4 bases at V and 1 base at J, with 7 bases between. The CDR3 runs to 13 residues. CDR3 amino acids: CASSLAGTDTQYF. CDR3 bases: TGCGCCAGCAGCCTGGCGGGCACAGATACGCAGTATTTT.

The chain employs TRBV12-5 and TRBJ1-3; D gene ambiguous. Trimming removed 2 bases from V and 4 bases from J, with 6 bases in between. Germline V lookup: CDR1 LGHNT, CDR2 FRNRAP. There are 13 residues in the CDR3. CDR3 amino acids: CASGLLPGNTIYF. As DNA, the CDR3 is TGTGCTAGTGGTTTGTTGCCGGGAAACACCATATATTTT.

The rearrangement links TRBV6-6 to TRBJ2-3; D is unclear. V was clipped by 2 bases and J by 0 bases, with 9 bases between them. The CDR3 has 15 residues. The V gene's germline CDR1 is MNHNY and CDR2 SVGAGI (reference sequence). The CDR3 DNA sequence: TGTGCCAGCAGTTACGGAAGTTCTAGCACAGATACGCAGTATTTT. It codes for CASSYGSSSTDTQYF.

This clone has only a few counts. The chain carries TRBV7-9 and TRBJ2-2, with TRBD1 matching over 7 bases. The CDR3 is 15 residues long. V was clipped by 5 bases and J by 0 bases; unmatched bases: 3. Germline values: CDR1 SEHNR, CDR2 FQNEAQ (reference sequence). CDR3: CASSPGTANTGELFF. DNA for the CDR3: TGTGCCAGCAGCCCTGGGACAGCGAACACCGGGGAGCTGTTTTTT.

This chain connects TRBV19 to TRBJ1-4; no clear D. Trimming took off 5 bases at V and 14 bases at J, with 15 bases between the two ends. Germline V gene sequence: CDR1 LNHDA, CDR2 SQIVND (reference sequence). The CDR3 covers 12 residues. The CDR3 sequence is CASSFGDQRLFF. The CDR3 region has the DNA TGTGCCAGTAGTTTCGGGGATCAGCGTCTGTTTTTT.

V gene TRBV15 combines with J gene TRBJ1-2; D ambiguous. The germline V gene has CDR1 LNHNV and CDR2 YYDKDF (reference sequence). The CDR3 is 13 amino acids. Between the trimmed V and J ends, which lost 3 bases and 7 bases, there was a span of 12 bases. In DNA form, the CDR3 reads TGTGCCACCAGCAGCCCGACGGGCTCTGGCTACACCTTC. This gives the protein CATSSPTGSGYTF.

The V call is TRBV5-5, the J call TRBJ1-1, with 9 bases lining up with TRBD1. The CDR3 consists of 18 residues. V lost 0 bases to trimming and J lost 0 bases; unmatched junction nucleotides: 9. The germline CDR1 and CDR2 sequences are SGHKS and YYEKEE (reference sequence). The CDR3 bases are TGTGCCAGCAGCTTGGACCTGACAGGGGGGGTCATGAACACTGAAGCTTTCTTT. Protein sequence: CASSLDLTGGVMNTEAFF.

The chain combines TRBV9 with TRBJ2-7; 7 nucleotides align to TRBD2. The V segment lost 2 bases and the J segment 0 bases; nucleotides outside the gene matches: 5. CDR3 size: 15 residues. Germline V gene data show CDR1 as SGDLS and CDR2 as YYNGEE. CDR3 amino acids: CASSVQSGASYEQYF. In nucleotides, the CDR3 is TGTGCCAGCAGCGTTCAAAGCGGGGCCTCCTACGAGCAGTACTTC.

This clone was seen a handful of times. The rearrangement joins TRBV5-1 to TRBJ2-3, with TRBD2 matching 9 bases. The CDR3 has 16 amino acids. Germline CDR1 reads SGHRS; CDR2 reads YFSETQ. Trimming at V came to 0 bases and at J to 1 base, leaving 3 bases not matched to a gene. The CDR3 DNA is TGCGCCAGCAGCTTGGGATCTAGCGGGGGCACAGATACGCAGTATTTT. It yields the protein CASSLGSSGGTDTQYF.